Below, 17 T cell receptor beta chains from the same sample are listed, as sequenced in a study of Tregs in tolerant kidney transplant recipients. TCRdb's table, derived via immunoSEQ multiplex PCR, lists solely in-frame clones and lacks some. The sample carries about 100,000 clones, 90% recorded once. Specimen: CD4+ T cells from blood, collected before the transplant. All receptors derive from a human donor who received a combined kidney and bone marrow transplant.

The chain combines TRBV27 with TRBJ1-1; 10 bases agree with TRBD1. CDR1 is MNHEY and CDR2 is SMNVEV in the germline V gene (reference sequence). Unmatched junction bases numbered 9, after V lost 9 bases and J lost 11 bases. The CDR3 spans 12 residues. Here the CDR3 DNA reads TGTGCCAGGGGACAGGGGCCAACCCAGGCTTTCTTT. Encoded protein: CARGQGPTQAFF.

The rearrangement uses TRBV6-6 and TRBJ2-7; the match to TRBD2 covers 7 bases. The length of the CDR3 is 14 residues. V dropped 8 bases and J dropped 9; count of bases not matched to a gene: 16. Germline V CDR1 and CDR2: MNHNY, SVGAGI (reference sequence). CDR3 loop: CASLRGRESTGQYF. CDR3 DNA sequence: TGTGCCAGCCTCCGAGGGCGGGAGAGCACCGGGCAGTACTTC.

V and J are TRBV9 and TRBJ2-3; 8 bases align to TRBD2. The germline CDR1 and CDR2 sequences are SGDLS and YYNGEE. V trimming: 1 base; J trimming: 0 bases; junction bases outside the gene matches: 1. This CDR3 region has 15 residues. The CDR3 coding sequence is TGTGCCAGCAGCGTAATAGCGGGGAGCACAGATACGCAGTATTTT. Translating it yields CASSVIAGSTDTQYF.

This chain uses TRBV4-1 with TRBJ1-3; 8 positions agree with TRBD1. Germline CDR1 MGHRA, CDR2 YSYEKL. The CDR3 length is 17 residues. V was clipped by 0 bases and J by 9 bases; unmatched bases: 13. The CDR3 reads CASSQDVILRTGTTIYF. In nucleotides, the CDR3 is TGCGCCAGCAGCCAAGACGTAATTCTAAGGACAGGGACCACCATATATTTT.

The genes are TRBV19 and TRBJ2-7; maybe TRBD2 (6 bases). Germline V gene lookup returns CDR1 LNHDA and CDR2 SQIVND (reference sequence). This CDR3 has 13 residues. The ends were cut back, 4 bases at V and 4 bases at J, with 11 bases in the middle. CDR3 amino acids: CASSRGLGYEQYF. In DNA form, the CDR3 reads TGTGCCAGTAGTAGGGGACTGGGGTACGAGCAGTACTTC.

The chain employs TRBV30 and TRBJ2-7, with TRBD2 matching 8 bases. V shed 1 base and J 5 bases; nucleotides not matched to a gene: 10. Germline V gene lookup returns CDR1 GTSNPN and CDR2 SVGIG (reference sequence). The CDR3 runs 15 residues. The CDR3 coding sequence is TGTGCCTGGAGTGCCCAAAAGGGACTAGTCGACGAGCAGTACTTC. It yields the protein CAWSAQKGLVDEQYF.

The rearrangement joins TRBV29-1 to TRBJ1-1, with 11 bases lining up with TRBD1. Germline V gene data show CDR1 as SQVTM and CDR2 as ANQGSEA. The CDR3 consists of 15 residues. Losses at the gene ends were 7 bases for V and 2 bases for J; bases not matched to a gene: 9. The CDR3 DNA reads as TGCAGCGCCACAGGACAGGGGGCGCGCAACACTGAAGCTTTCTTT. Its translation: CSATGQGARNTEAFF.

Here the CDR3 DNA reads TGTGCCAGCCTAGGGACAGGGGGGGGAAAACTGTTTTTT. Its protein is CASLGTGGGKLFF. The genes are TRBV6-1 and TRBJ1-4, with 11 bases lining up with TRBD1. This CDR3 has 13 amino acids. The V segment lost 8 bases and the J segment 10 bases; nucleotides outside the gene matches: 6. CDR1 and CDR2 from the germline V gene are MNHNS and SASEGT.

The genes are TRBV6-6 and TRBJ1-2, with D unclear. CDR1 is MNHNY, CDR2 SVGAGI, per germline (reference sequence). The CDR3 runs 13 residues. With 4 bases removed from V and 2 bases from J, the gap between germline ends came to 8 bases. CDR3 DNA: TGTGCCAGCAGTTTCCGGGAAAACTATGGCTACACCTTC. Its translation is CASSFRENYGYTF.

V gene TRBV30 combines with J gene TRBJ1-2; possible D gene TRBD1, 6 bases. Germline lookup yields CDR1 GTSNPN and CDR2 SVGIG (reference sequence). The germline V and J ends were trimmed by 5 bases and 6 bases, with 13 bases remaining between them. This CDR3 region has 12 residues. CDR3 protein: CAWAHRENGYTF. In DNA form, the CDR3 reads TGTGCCTGGGCCCACAGGGAAAATGGCTACACCTTC.

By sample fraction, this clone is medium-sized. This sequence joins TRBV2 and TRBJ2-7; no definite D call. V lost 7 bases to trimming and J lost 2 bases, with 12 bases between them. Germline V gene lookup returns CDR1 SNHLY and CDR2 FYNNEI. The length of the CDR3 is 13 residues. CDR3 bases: TGTGCCAGCACTGTTACACCGACCTACGAGCAGTACTTC. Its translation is CASTVTPTYEQYF.

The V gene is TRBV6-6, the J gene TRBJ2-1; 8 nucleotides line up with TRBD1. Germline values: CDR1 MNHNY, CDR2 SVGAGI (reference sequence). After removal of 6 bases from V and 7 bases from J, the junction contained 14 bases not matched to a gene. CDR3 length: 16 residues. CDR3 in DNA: TGTGCCAGCAGGGGGACAGGTGTAATTATTGGAAATGAGCAGTTCTTC. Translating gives CASRGTGVIIGNEQFF.

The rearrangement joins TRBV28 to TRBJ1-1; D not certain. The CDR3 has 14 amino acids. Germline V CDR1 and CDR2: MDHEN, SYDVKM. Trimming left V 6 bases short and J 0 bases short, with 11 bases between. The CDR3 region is CASSKTDMNTEAFF. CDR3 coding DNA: TGTGCCAGCAGCAAAACAGACATGAACACTGAAGCTTTCTTT.

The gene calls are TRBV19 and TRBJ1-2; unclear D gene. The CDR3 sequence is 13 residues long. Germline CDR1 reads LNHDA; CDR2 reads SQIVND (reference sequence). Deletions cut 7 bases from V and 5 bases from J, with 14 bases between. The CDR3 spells CASTQAGWYGYTF. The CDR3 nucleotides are TGTGCCAGTACCCAGGCGGGTTGGTATGGCTACACCTTC.

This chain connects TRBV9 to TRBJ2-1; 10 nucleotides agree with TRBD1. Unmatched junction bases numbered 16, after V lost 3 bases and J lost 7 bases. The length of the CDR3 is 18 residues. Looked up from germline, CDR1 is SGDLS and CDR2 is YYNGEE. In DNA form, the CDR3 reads TGTGCCAGCAGCGCCGACCCCGGACAGGGGGTAAAAAGGAATGAGCAGTTCTTC. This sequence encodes CASSADPGQGVKRNEQFF.

This chain's CDR3 is CASSLGPARGNEQFF. CDR3 in DNA: TGCGCCAGCAGCTTGGGACCCGCCCGAGGCAATGAGCAGTTCTTC. The rearrangement links TRBV5-1 to TRBJ2-1, with D hard to call. The CDR3 is 15 residues long. Trimming took off 0 bases at V and 6 bases at J, with 13 bases between the two ends. CDR1 and CDR2 (germline): SGHRS, YFSETQ.

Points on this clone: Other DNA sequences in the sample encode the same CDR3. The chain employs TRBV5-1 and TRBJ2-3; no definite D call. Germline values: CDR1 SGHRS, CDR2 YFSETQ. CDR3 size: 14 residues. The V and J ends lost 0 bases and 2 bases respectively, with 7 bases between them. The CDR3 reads CASSLGQSTDTQYF. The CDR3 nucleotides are TGCGCCAGCAGCTTGGGGCAGTCCACAGATACGCAGTATTTT.